The clone carrying this T cell receptor beta chain has just a few counts. What it binds is not known. The source of the sample is a study of T cells in Graves' hyperthyroidism and ophthalmopathy. Study conclusions and caveats: Researchers found most expanded thyroid clonotypes above 0.001 in blood as well. The model anticipated ophthalmopathy a median approximately 6.7 months pre-onset.

The TCR beta CDR3 regions underwent amplification using RNA transcripts as the source. In the first-round RT-PCR of the TCR CDR3, the HTBI primer set was used. In TCRdb, the multiplex PCR reads were re-called with MiXCR into one record per CDR3 protein. Of 550,000 to 700,000 distinct CDR3 sequences listed, about 15% are singletons. For the diagnoses, clinical symptoms, serum thyroxine and TRAb, thyroid ultrasound and orbital computed tomography were used. The CDR3 spans 15 residues. The V gene's germline CDR1 is SGHRS and CDR2 YFSETQ. The V end lost 4 bases, the J end lost 1 base, and 14 bases lay between the germline ends.

This receptor was taken from a middle-aged woman with Graves' ophthalmopathy. Sequenced material: blood. This chain connects TRBV5-1 to TRBJ1-1; D gene ambiguous. The CDR3 DNA reads TGCGCCAGCAGCGGATACGGTCTCGAGAACACTGAAGCTTTCTTT. It translates to CASSGYGLENTEAFF.